The T cell receptor (beta chain) under discussion was sequenced for a study of cytotoxic CD8 clonotypes in ibrutinib-treated CLL. Points from the study as a whole: Baseline levels were approached again at progression, after clonality had risen at ibrutinib response.

Libraries were prepared by immunoSEQ multiplex PCR; TCRdb keeps only in-frame clonotypes and omits some of them. The table includes roughly 330,000 clones, about 64% detected once. Looked up from germline, CDR1 is LNHNV and CDR2 is YYDKDF (reference sequence). The CDR3 contains 15 residues. Trimming removed 0 bases from V and 5 bases from J, with 10 bases in between. For this clone: Its specificity is unknown. Distinct nucleotide sequences in the sample also encode this CDR3.

J is TRBJ2-2 and V is TRBV15, with D possibly TRBD2 on 6 matching bases. Specimen: PBMCs, collected after 36 months of ibrutinib treatment. This receptor was taken from a human donor with chronic lymphocytic leukemia. CDR3 coding DNA: TGTGCCACCAGCAGAGATAGGGGAGGAACCGGGGAGCTGTTTTTT. This translates into CATSRDRGGTGELFF.